The rows below give T cell receptor beta chains drawn from one sample of a study of T cell changes during pregnancy in multiple sclerosis. Repertoires were generated with immunoSEQ multiplex PCR, while TCRdb's copy carries only in-frame clones and drops some. The table shows approximately 40,000 clones, with 85% to 95% occurring only once. Sequenced material: peripheral blood. These receptor sequences come from a female donor with multiple sclerosis, enrolled in a pregnancy study. The CDR3 runs from the conserved cysteine through the conserved F or W. A D gene is named only where the DNA matches it firmly. Not every row has a clone size; where given, it reads once, few, many or a size class.

CDR3nt: TGTGCCAGCAGCTTAGACGGACAGGGGAGAGGTGGCTACACCTTC
CDR3aa: CASSLDGQGRGGYTF
abundance: -
v_gene: TRBV7-2
j_gene: TRBJ1-2
d_gene: TRBD1

CDR3nt: TGTGCCTGGAGTATGAGGGGACTACTCAACACCGGGGAGCTGTTTTTT
CDR3aa: CAWSMRGLLNTGELFF
abundance: -
v_gene: TRBV30
j_gene: TRBJ2-2
d_gene: TRBD2

CDR3nt: TGCGCCAGCAGCTTGGTTCTAGCGGGAGAGGGGGCAGATACGCAGTATTTT
CDR3aa: CASSLVLAGEGADTQYF
abundance: once
v_gene: TRBV5-1
j_gene: TRBJ2-3
d_gene: TRBD2

CDR3nt: TGTGCCAGTACCTCCGGCCTATTTTGGAGCAATCAGCCCCAGCATTTT
CDR3aa: CASTSGLFWSNQPQHF
abundance: -
v_gene: TRBV19
j_gene: TRBJ1-5
d_gene: -

CDR3nt: TGCGCCAGCAGCCGGACTAGCGACTCCTACGAGCAGTACTTC
CDR3aa: CASSRTSDSYEQYF
abundance: -
v_gene: TRBV5-1
j_gene: TRBJ2-7
d_gene: TRBD2

CDR3nt: TGTGCCAGCAGTTCGAACGAAGGCCGCGAGCCCCAGCATTTT
CDR3aa: CASSSNEGREPQHF
abundance: few
v_gene: TRBV6-1
j_gene: TRBJ1-5
d_gene: -

CDR3nt: TGTGCCAGCAGTGCTGGATATCCCAGCGTCCTGACTTTC
CDR3aa: CASSAGYPSVLTF
abundance: -
v_gene: TRBV25-1
j_gene: TRBJ2-6
d_gene: -

CDR3nt: TGTGCCAGCAGCTTAGTGGGACAGGGGCGTCTCGACTATGGCTACACCTTC
CDR3aa: CASSLVGQGRLDYGYTF
abundance: -
v_gene: TRBV7-9
j_gene: TRBJ1-2
d_gene: TRBD1

CDR3nt: TGTGCCAGCAGCAAAGGTGGTGAGACTAGCGTATCCGAGCAGTACTTC
CDR3aa: CASSKGGETSVSEQYF
abundance: -
v_gene: TRBV21-1
j_gene: TRBJ2-7
d_gene: -

CDR3nt: TGTGCCAGCAGCACCCAGGGGAACCAGCCCCAGCATTTT
CDR3aa: CASSTQGNQPQHF
abundance: -
v_gene: TRBV13
j_gene: TRBJ1-5
d_gene: -

CDR3nt: TGTGCCAGCAGCGGGACAGGGCTTTTCCAAGAGACCCAGTACTTC
CDR3aa: CASSGTGLFQETQYF
abundance: once
v_gene: TRBV5-4
j_gene: TRBJ2-5
d_gene: TRBD1

CDR3nt: TGTGCCAGCAGGGACTGGACAGGGGTGTATACTGAAGCTTTCTTT
CDR3aa: CASRDWTGVYTEAFF
abundance: -
v_gene: TRBV6-1
j_gene: TRBJ1-1
d_gene: TRBD1

CDR3nt: TGTGCCAGCAGTGGAACCGCGGCAAGCTCCTACAATGAGCAGTTCTTC
CDR3aa: CASSGTAASSYNEQFF
abundance: -
v_gene: TRBV27
j_gene: TRBJ2-1
d_gene: -

CDR3nt: TGTGCCAGCAGTGAAGGTGGAACGAACACTGAAGCTTTCTTT
CDR3aa: CASSEGGTNTEAFF
abundance: -
v_gene: TRBV25-1
j_gene: TRBJ1-1
d_gene: -

CDR3nt: TGTGCCAGCAGCTTGAGCGGGAGTTTCCCCAATGAGCAGTTCTTC
CDR3aa: CASSLSGSFPNEQFF
abundance: -
v_gene: TRBV7-9
j_gene: TRBJ2-1
d_gene: TRBD2

CDR3nt: TGTGCCAGCAGCGCCGGGACTAGCGGGAGGACTTACGAGCAGTACTTC
CDR3aa: CASSAGTSGRTYEQYF
abundance: -
v_gene: TRBV7-9
j_gene: TRBJ2-7
d_gene: TRBD2

CDR3nt: TGTGCCTGGGTGGGGCGGGGAGCTTTCTTT
CDR3aa: CAWVGRGAFF
abundance: -
v_gene: TRBV30
j_gene: TRBJ1-1
d_gene: -

CDR3nt: TGTGCCAGCAGAAGCACAGGGGATAACACCGGGGAGCTGTTTTTT
CDR3aa: CASRSTGDNTGELFF
abundance: -
v_gene: TRBV6-6
j_gene: TRBJ2-2
d_gene: TRBD1

CDR3nt: TGTGCCAGCAGCCAAGGACAGCACTACGAGCAGTACTTC
CDR3aa: CASSQGQHYEQYF
abundance: -
v_gene: TRBV7-9
j_gene: TRBJ2-7
d_gene: -

CDR3nt: TGTGCCAGCTCGCCGGGACAGGGGGTCTACGAGCAGTACTTC
CDR3aa: CASSPGQGVYEQYF
abundance: -
v_gene: TRBV18
j_gene: TRBJ2-7
d_gene: TRBD1

CDR3nt: TGTGCCAGCAGGCAACCGGGACAAGCCTACGAGCAGTACTTC
CDR3aa: CASRQPGQAYEQYF
abundance: -
v_gene: TRBV11-2
j_gene: TRBJ2-7
d_gene: -

CDR3nt: TGTGCCAGCATAGGCGACCGGGACAGGGGTTCCTACGAGCAGTACTTC
CDR3aa: CASIGDRDRGSYEQYF
abundance: -
v_gene: TRBV2
j_gene: TRBJ2-7
d_gene: TRBD1

CDR3nt: TGCGCCAGCAGCCAGACCCCCCCGCCGGACCCCAATGAAAAACTGTTTTTT
CDR3aa: CASSQTPPPDPNEKLFF
abundance: -
v_gene: TRBV4-1
j_gene: TRBJ1-4
d_gene: -

CDR3nt: TGTGCCAGCAGTGACCAGGGGGAAAAACTGTTTTTT
CDR3aa: CASSDQGEKLFF
abundance: -
v_gene: TRBV2
j_gene: TRBJ1-4
d_gene: -